Listed here are 18 T cell receptor beta chains from one sample, sequenced in a study of T cell responses to AZD1222 COVID-19 vaccine. The repertoire was sequenced with immunoSEQ multiplex PCR; TCRdb's copy has only in-frame clones and lacks some. The table includes more than 95,000 clones, 65% to 90% detected once. Sequenced here: peripheral blood, sampled 28 days after the second AZD1222 dose. These receptor sequences come from an adult who received the AZD1222 COVID-19 vaccine.

V and J are TRBV5-8 and TRBJ1-2; no clear D gene. This CDR3 comprises 17 residues. Germline assignment: CDR1 SGHTS and CDR2 YDEGEE. V lost 1 base, J lost 8 bases, and 24 bases lay in between. The CDR3 spells CASSLRSDRQTPGGYTF. The DNA of the CDR3 is TGTGCCAGCAGCTTGCGGTCCGACCGTCAAACCCCGGGGGGCTACACCTTC.

The rearrangement links TRBV11-3 to TRBJ2-3; 9 bases match TRBD2. The V gene end was trimmed by 5 bases and the J gene end by 5 bases; junction bases not matched to a gene: 14. The V gene's germline CDR1 is SGHNT and CDR2 YENEEA. There are 17 residues in the CDR3. The CDR3 coding sequence is TGTGCCAGCAGCATAAAGCGGGGGGCCGTCAGCCGAGATACGCAGTATTTT. Amino acid sequence: CASSIKRGAVSRDTQYF.

CDR3 bases: TGTGCCAGCAGCCAAGATTACGGGGTAGGACGGAATGGCTACACCTTC. It yields the protein CASSQDYGVGRNGYTF. The genes are TRBV4-2 and TRBJ1-2; D remains unclear. V lost 0 bases and J 6 bases, leaving 17 bases between the germline ends. The germline V gene has CDR1 LGHNA and CDR2 YNFKEQ. The CDR3 runs to 16 residues.

The chain couples TRBV3-1 (or the pseudogene TRBV3-2) to TRBJ2-2; D not resolved. CDR3 length equals 14 residues. Germline lookup yields CDR1 LGHDT and CDR2 YNNKEL (reference sequence). Trimming cost V 6 bases and J 1 base, with 9 bases left between them. In nucleotides, the CDR3 is TGTGCCAGCAGACAACGCAGGAACACCGGGGAGCTGTTTTTT. Amino acid sequence: CASRQRRNTGELFF.

CDR3: CASSSPIRQNGELFF. CDR3 nucleotide sequence: TGTGCCAGCAGTTCCCCTATAAGACAGAACGGGGAGCTGTTTTTT. The chain is built from TRBV27 and TRBJ2-2; D perhaps matches TRBD1 (5 bases). With 4 bases removed from V and 7 bases from J, the gap between germline ends came to 16 bases. Looked up from germline, CDR1 is MNHEY and CDR2 is SMNVEV (reference sequence). The CDR3 is made up of 15 amino acids.

This chain links TRBV2 with TRBJ2-2; possibly TRBD1 for D (7 bases). The CDR3 is 20 residues long. CDR1 and CDR2 (germline): SNHLY, FYNNEI. Trimming left V 4 bases short and J 1 base short, with 25 bases between. CDR3 residues: CASSVHRDRQRLENTGELFF. The CDR3 nucleotides read TGTGCCAGCAGTGTTCACCGGGACAGACAAAGACTAGAGAACACCGGGGAGCTGTTTTTT.

V is TRBV9 and J is TRBJ1-2; the D is unclear. V lost 3 bases and J lost 4, with 7 bases in between. Germline CDR1 is SGDLS and CDR2 is YYNGEE. CDR3 length: 12 amino acids. In DNA form, the CDR3 reads TGTGCCAGCAGCGACAACCTCTATGGCTACACCTTC. This codes for CASSDNLYGYTF.

The V and J genes are TRBV4-3 and TRBJ2-1, with 7 bases matching TRBD1. The CDR3 runs to 15 residues. CDR1 LGHNA and CDR2 YSLEER come from the germline V gene. V was clipped by 4 bases and J by 0 bases; unmatched bases: 3. The CDR3: CASSPRQGSYNEQFF. CDR3 in DNA: TGCGCCAGCAGCCCTAGACAGGGCTCCTACAATGAGCAGTTCTTC.

This chain uses TRBV6-2 or TRBV6-3 with TRBJ2-3, with 7 nucleotides matching TRBD1. The CDR3 sequence is 16 residues long. V was pared by 0 bases and J by 3 bases, with 6 bases of the junction left unmatched. Germline V gene data show CDR1 as MNHEY and CDR2 as SVGEGT. CDR3 in amino acids: CASSYSKQGSTDTQYF. CDR3 bases: TGTGCCAGCAGTTACTCGAAACAGGGGAGTACAGATACGCAGTATTTT.

The CDR3 nucleotides read TGCGCCAGCAGCTTGGGACAGGCGCAGCGAAATAAGGAAAAACTGTTTTTT. This sequence encodes CASSLGQAQRNKEKLFF. This chain links TRBV5-1 with TRBJ1-4, with D perhaps TRBD1 (6 bases). Trimming removed 0 bases from V and 8 bases from J, with 20 bases in between. This CDR3 is built from 17 residues. CDR1 is SGHRS, CDR2 YFSETQ, per germline.

As DNA, the CDR3 is TGTGCCAGTAGGGGCAGGGGACTGGTGGGCACTGAAGCTTTCTTT. It codes for CASRGRGLVGTEAFF. The chain links TRBV19 to TRBJ1-1, with D perhaps matching TRBD1 (6 bases). Germline CDR1 reads LNHDA; CDR2 reads SQIVND (reference sequence). The CDR3 is made up of 15 amino acids. The germline V and J ends were trimmed by 6 bases and 4 bases, with 18 bases remaining between them.

This clone was detected only once. CDR3 loop: CASNQWRDEQYF. CDR3 DNA sequence: TGTGCCAGCAACCAGTGGCGCGACGAGCAGTACTTC. The chain carries TRBV28 and TRBJ2-7, with no clear D. The CDR3 has 12 residues. Germline V gene lookup returns CDR1 MDHEN and CDR2 SYDVKM. V was cut by 7 bases and J by 5 bases, with 12 bases left in between.

This clone is a singleton in its sample. The chain carries TRBV4-3 and TRBJ1-1; 10 nucleotides align to TRBD1. V was clipped by 1 base and J by 3 bases; unmatched bases: 5. This CDR3 has 16 amino acids. The V gene's germline CDR1 is LGHNA and CDR2 YSLEER. DNA of the CDR3: TGCGCCAGCAGCCAAGGGACAGGGGGTGTGGACACTGAAGCTTTCTTT. Protein: CASSQGTGGVDTEAFF.

The J gene is TRBJ2-7, the V gene TRBV7-2; D unclear. V shed 8 bases and J shed 0 bases, with 14 bases lying between them. CDR3 length equals 14 residues. CDR1 is SGHTA, CDR2 FQGNSA, per germline. The CDR3 region is CASSLGPSSYEQYF. CDR3 DNA: TGTGCCAGCTCACTCGGACCGAGCTCCTACGAGCAGTACTTC.

V usage is TRBV11-2 and J usage is TRBJ1-2; possible D gene TRBD1, 6 bases. The germline V gene has CDR1 SGHAT and CDR2 FQNNGV. Trimming cost V 2 bases and J 2 bases, with 15 bases left between them. The CDR3 is 16 amino acids. The CDR3 spells CASSLPSGGLNYGYTF. Here the CDR3 DNA reads TGTGCCAGCAGCTTACCCTCCGGGGGGCTCAACTATGGCTACACCTTC.

The gene calls are TRBV4-3 and TRBJ2-2; D is unresolved. The CDR3 length is 14 residues. The germline V gene encodes CDR1 LGHNA and CDR2 YSLEER. V dropped 2 bases and J dropped 11 bases, with 15 bases sitting between them. This chain's CDR3 is CASSQRALGGELFF. The CDR3, as DNA: TGCGCCAGCAGCCAAAGGGCCTTGGGTGGCGAGCTGTTTTTT.

V is TRBV9 and J is TRBJ1-3; D call uncertain. V lost 3 bases and J lost 4, with 5 bases in between. This CDR3 contains 12 residues. CDR1 SGDLS and CDR2 YYNGEE come from the germline V gene. The CDR3 region is CASSGAGNTIYF. The CDR3 bases are TGTGCCAGCAGCGGTGCGGGAAACACCATATATTTT.

CDR3 nucleotide sequence: TGCGCCAGCAGCCGAACATTGGACGGCTACACCTTC. Translation: CASSRTLDGYTF. The gene calls are TRBV5-1 and TRBJ1-2; D gene uncertain. This CDR3 region has 12 residues. The V gene's germline CDR1 is SGHRS and CDR2 YFSETQ. Trimming took off 4 bases at V and 8 bases at J, with 12 bases between the two ends.